This T cell receptor (beta chain) was identified in a study of blood T cell repertoires in COVID-19. Methods used by the authors: Reference gene primer amplification gave nucleated cell count estimates. Measured with immunoSEQ multiplex PCR; TCRdb has only the in-frame clones, and not every one. For V, J and clone size, that table is used; D and trimming come from the DNA. This sample has about 250,000 clones, with about nine tenths found just once. Germline V gene lookup returns CDR1 WNHNN and CDR2 SYGVQD (reference sequence). The CDR3 is 16 residues long. V was pared by 2 bases and J by 3 bases, with 14 bases between. Donors of Cohort 3 who recovered were those that had two negative PCRs, clearance, or symptom resolution. This clone has a single count.

The source is a man aged 40-55 years who had recovered from COVID-19. The sample taken for sequencing was PBMCs or T cells enriched from blood (not recorded which). The chain employs TRBV10-1 and TRBJ1-5; D may be TRBD1 (6 bases). In nucleotides, the CDR3 is TGCGCCAGCAGTGAGAACCGGGGGGCTCCCAATCAGCCCCAGCATTTT. Protein: CASSENRGAPNQPQHF.